Listed below are T cell receptor beta chains from one sample, sequenced in a study of blood T cell repertoires in COVID-19. Only in-frame clones appear in the TCRdb table, and some are missing; sequencing was by immunoSEQ multiplex PCR. The data contain about 170,000 clones, over 75% of them singletons. Sample: peripheral blood. The receptors here all came from a man at least 80 years old with COVID-19, enrolled during active disease. CDR3s include the opening cysteine and the closing phenylalanine or tryptophan. D genes are given only for firm matches. A clone size is listed for some rows: how often the clone was seen (once, few, many), or a class if it is expanded.

D gene | J gene | V gene | clone size | CDR3 DNA | CDR3 protein
- | TRBJ1-2 | TRBV28 | - | TGTGCCAGCGGCTCACCTAACTATGGCTACACCTTC | CASGSPNYGYTF
- | TRBJ1-2 | TRBV2 | - | TGTGCCAGCATTATCGAACAGGGATCAAGCTACACCTTC | CASIIEQGSSYTF
- | TRBJ2-2 | TRBV11-2 | - | TGTGCCAGCAGCCGGGGGGCCAACCCCCTGAGGACCGGGGAGCTGTTTTTT | CASSRGANPLRTGELFF
- | TRBJ1-2 | TRBV5-1 | - | TGCGCCAGCAGCGAGGGGCGGGGGAACTACACCTTC | CASSEGRGNYTF
- | TRBJ2-3 | TRBV11-3 | - | TGTGCCAGCAGCTTAGAGGGACTGGGAACGCAGTATTTT | CASSLEGLGTQYF
- | TRBJ2-5 | TRBV15 | - | TGTGCCACCAGCAGAGATGGGGTGCGTACAGGGGAGACCCAGTACTTC | CATSRDGVRTGETQYF
TRBD1 | TRBJ1-6 | TRBV7-3 | - | TGTGCCAGCAGCTATGGGGTGACAGGGCGTAGTTCACCCCTCCACTTT | CASSYGVTGRSSPLHF
TRBD2 | TRBJ2-7 | TRBV5-1 | - | TGCGCCAGCAGCTCGACTAGCGGGGGCTACGAGCAGTACTTC | CASSSTSGGYEQYF
TRBD1 | TRBJ1-1 | TRBV7-2 | - | TGTGCCAGCAGGGCGGACAGGAGGCGCACTGAAGCTTTCTTT | CASRADRRRTEAFF
TRBD2 | TRBJ2-1 | TRBV7-2 | once | TGTGCCAGCAGCTCGGGACTAGCGGGGGACTCCATGTATGAGCAGTTCTTC | CASSSGLAGDSMYEQFF
TRBD1 | TRBJ2-3 | TRBV7-3 | - | TGTGCCAGCAGCACTACAGGGGGCGAGACGCAGTATTTT | CASSTTGGETQYF
- | TRBJ1-5 | TRBV3-1/TRBV3-2 | - | TGTGCCAGCAGCCAAGCACTAAGTCAGCCCCAGCATTTT | CASSQALSQPQHF
- | TRBJ2-1 | TRBV10-2 | - | TGCGCCAGCAGTGAAGTAGCGGATGAGCAGTTCTTC | CASSEVADEQFF
- | TRBJ2-7 | TRBV4-2 | - | TGTGCCAGCAGCCTGGGGGGGCCAGGGGACGAGCAGTACTTC | CASSLGGPGDEQYF
- | TRBJ1-2 | TRBV6-5 | - | TGTGCCAGCAGTTACCAGGGGCCCTATGGCTACACCTTC | CASSYQGPYGYTF
- | TRBJ1-3 | TRBV6-1 | - | TGTGCCAGCAGTGAGGGGGCTATAGGAAACACCATATATTTT | CASSEGAIGNTIYF
TRBD2 | TRBJ2-7 | TRBV11-2 | few | TGTGCCAGCAGCTTAGCCTTAGCGGGGGGTTTGAACGAGCAGTACTTC | CASSLALAGGLNEQYF